This T cell receptor beta chain was obtained from a study of regulatory T cells in long-lasting Graves disease. V dropped 5 bases and J dropped 6 bases, with 4 bases sitting between them. The CDR3 contains 9 residues. Germline-derived CDR1 and CDR2 are DFQATT and SNEGSKA (reference sequence). Time point described: persistent/refractory GD, antithyroid drugs over 5 years with positive TRAb. The TCR library was made from RNA that had been extracted from PBMCs in TRIzol. This clonotype has more than one count but fewer than ten. With iRepertoire HTBI primers and Arm-PCR of CDR3 regions, TCR beta libraries were built. TCRdb passed the multiplex PCR reads through MiXCR, listing each CDR3 protein once. The data contain roughly 500,000 distinct CDR3 sequences, roughly 21% of them singletons.

This TCR came from a female donor with Graves disease. This chain links TRBV20-1 with TRBJ1-1; D is unclear. Sequencing was performed on peripheral blood mononuclear cells (PBMCs), taken when the disease was refractory, from a patient treated with antithyroid drugs. CDR3 protein: CSAPAEAFF. CDR3 nucleotides: TGCAGTGCTCCCGCTGAAGCTTTCTTT.